This T cell receptor (beta chain) was observed in a study of blood T cell repertoires in COVID-19. Study-level information: Acute and convalescent COVID-19 samples came from the United States, Italy and Spain. From T cells, B-cell-depleted T cells, or PBMCs came the material, which was cDNA or gDNA.

CDR1 is LGHDT and CDR2 is YNNKEL in the germline V gene (reference sequence). This CDR3 comprises 13 residues. With 1 base removed from V and 0 bases from J, the gap between germline ends came to 3 bases. Clones were read by immunoSEQ multiplex PCR, and TCRdb kept only the in-frame ones, dropping some. The sample contains some 190,000 clones, roughly four fifths of which appear only once. This sequence joins TRBV3-1 (or the pseudogene TRBV3-2) and TRBJ1-1; D is ambiguous. This sequence was found in a woman aged 40 to 50 with COVID-19, enrolled during active disease. Sequenced: peripheral blood. CDR3 coding DNA: TGTGCCAGCAGCCAAGTCTTGAACACTGAAGCTTTCTTT. Amino acid sequence: CASSQVLNTEAFF.